Below, 30 T cell receptor beta chains from the same sample are listed, as sequenced in a study of T-cell reconstitution after alpha-beta-depleted transplantation in children. Unique molecular identifiers were incorporated into the prepared TCRbeta library. MiXCR, applied by TCRdb to the PCR reads, yields one record per CDR3 protein. This sample yields around 700,000 distinct CDR3 sequences, of which about an eighth are seen a single time; 0.79% belongs to the top ten. The sequencing here drew on PBMCs, taken before TCRalphabeta/CD19-depleted stem cell transplant. These receptors originate from a girl aged 2 to 10 with congenital amegakaryocytic thrombocytopenia, due to receive a stem cell transplant.

This clonotype was counted ten times or more. V and J are TRBV29-1 and TRBJ2-7; D is undetermined. The V end lost 4 bases, the J end lost 7 bases, and 17 bases lay between the germline ends. Germline V CDR1 and CDR2: SQVTM, ANQGSEA. The CDR3 extends over 13 amino acids. The CDR3 here is CSVVGSETGEQYF. DNA for the CDR3: TGCAGCGTTGTCGGGTCCGAAACCGGAGAGCAGTACTTC.

To note about this clonotype: This may be a read error, as it is one base from a much larger clone. This chain links TRBV20-1 with TRBJ2-7; perhaps TRBD2 as D (6 bases). The CDR3 consists of 15 residues. Trimming cost V 5 bases and J 6 bases, with 23 bases left between them. CDR1 and CDR2 (germline): DFQATT, SNEGSKA (reference sequence). The CDR3 spells CSADPLGGYPCEQYF. The CDR3 bases are TGCAGTGCTGATCCCCTAGGAGGGTACCCTTGCGAGCAGTACTTC.

This clonotype came up many times. This chain uses TRBV5-1 with TRBJ2-1; 8 bases line up with TRBD2. This CDR3 is 15 amino acids long. V lost 2 bases to trimming and J lost 4 bases; unmatched junction nucleotides: 5. In germline, CDR1 is SGHRS, CDR2 YFSETQ. CDR3 DNA sequence: TGCGCCAGCAGCTTAAGCGGGGGACCTTACAATGAGCAGTTCTTC. Translation: CASSLSGGPYNEQFF.

This clonotype was observed at least ten times. The J gene is TRBJ2-1, the V gene TRBV12-5; D perhaps matches TRBD2 (5 bases). Germline lookup yields CDR1 LGHNT and CDR2 FRNRAP. This CDR3 is built from 15 residues. V lost 3 bases, J lost 1 base, and 10 bases lay in between. DNA of the CDR3: TGTGCTAGTGGTTTTGACGGGAAGTCCTACAATGAGCAGTTCTTC. Translated: CASGFDGKSYNEQFF. Variable domain in full (rest from reference TRBV12-5 and TRBJ2-1): DARVTQTPRHKVTEMGQEVTMRCQPILGHNTVFWYRQTMMQGLELLAYFRNRAPLDDSGMPKDRFSAEMPDATLATLKIQPSEPRDSAVYFCASGFDGKSYNEQFFGPGTRLTVL.

This clonotype has just a few counts. This chain links TRBV5-1 with TRBJ1-1; D not certain. CDR1 SGHRS and CDR2 YFSETQ come from the germline V gene. The CDR3 contains 12 residues. Trimming stripped 1 base from V and 7 bases from J, with 8 bases between. This chain's CDR3 is CASSLYAGEAFF. As DNA, the CDR3 is TGCGCCAGCAGCTTGTACGCCGGTGAAGCTTTCTTT.

On this clonotype itself: Possible read error: a much larger clone is one base away. The rearrangement links TRBV20-1 to TRBJ1-4; D not certain. CDR1 and CDR2 from the germline V gene are DFQATT and SNEGSKA (reference sequence). CDR3 length: 16 amino acids. The CDR3 here is CCARDDLRSTNEKLFF. In nucleotides, the CDR3 is TGCTGTGCTAGAGATGATTTGCGGTCAACTAATGAAAAACTGTTTTTT.

The genes are TRBV20-1 and TRBJ2-1; D gene ambiguous. Trimming pared 7 bases from V and 5 bases from J, leaving 12 bases between. CDR1 is DFQATT, CDR2 SNEGSKA, per germline (reference sequence). The CDR3 extends over 12 amino acids. The CDR3 nucleotides read TGCAGTGTGGGTTCGTTCGACAATGAGCAGTTCTTC. It codes for CSVGSFDNEQFF.

This clonotype was seen at least ten times. This rearrangement joins TRBV20-1 to TRBJ2-1; either TRBD1 or TRBD2 may fit D (5 bases each). CDR3 length equals 16 residues. Trimming pared 0 bases from V and 8 bases from J, leaving 20 bases between. CDR1 is DFQATT, CDR2 SNEGSKA, per germline (reference sequence). CDR3 region: CSARDQGTPRVDEQFF. The CDR3 DNA follows: TGCAGTGCTAGAGATCAAGGGACCCCCCGGGTGGATGAGCAGTTCTTC.

This clonotype was detected many times. The CDR3 DNA reads as TGTGCCAGCAGTTTAGGAAGTCTCCCCCTCCACTTT. It is translated as CASSLGSLPLHF. The V call is TRBV12-3 or TRBV12-4, the J call TRBJ1-6; D uncertain. The ends were cut back, 1 base at V and 13 bases at J, with 8 bases in the middle. The CDR3 contains 12 residues.

In its sample, this clonotype was seen many times. V is TRBV29-1 and J is TRBJ2-1; TRBD2 agrees at 9 bases. This CDR3 comprises 17 residues. Germline V lookup: CDR1 SQVTM, CDR2 ANQGSEA. V lost 7 bases and J lost 1; bases outside the gene matches: 14. The CDR3 region is CSAKNELAGRSYNEQFF. The CDR3, as DNA: TGCAGCGCAAAAAATGAGCTAGCGGGACGGTCCTACAATGAGCAGTTCTTC.

This clonotype was detected only a few times. In DNA, the CDR3 is TGTGCCAGCAGTTTCCACGGGACAGTTAATGAAAAACTGTTTTTT. As protein: CASSFHGTVNEKLFF. V and J are TRBV12-3 or TRBV12-4 and TRBJ1-4, with TRBD1 identical over 7 bases. This CDR3 has 15 residues. The ends lost 3 bases at V and 4 bases at J; junction bases unmatched: 5.

The rearrangement joins TRBV2 to TRBJ2-4, with a weak D call TRBD2 (6 bases). CDR3 size: 16 residues. Between the trimmed V and J ends, which lost 6 bases and 0 bases, there was a span of 15 bases. The V gene's germline CDR1 is SNHLY and CDR2 FYNNEI. The CDR3 coding sequence is TGTGCCAGCAGGGCATGGACTACCCTAGCCAAAAACATTCAGTACTTC. Residues: CASRAWTTLAKNIQYF. Full variable domain (rest looked up from reference TRBV2 and TRBJ2-4): EPEVTQTPSHQVTQMGQEVILRCVPISNHLYFYWYRQILGQKVEFLVSFYNNEISEKSEIFDDQFSVERPDGSNFTLKIRSTKLEDSAMYFCASRAWTTLAKNIQYFGAGTRLSVL.

The sample holds many counts of this clonotype. This CDR3 is CSARDFFMATNYGYTF. CDR3 bases: TGCAGTGCTAGAGATTTTTTTATGGCGACTAACTATGGCTACACCTTC. This chain joins TRBV20-1 and TRBJ1-2; D gene uncertain. The germline gives CDR1 DFQATT, CDR2 SNEGSKA (reference sequence). The length of the CDR3 is 16 residues. The V end was cut by 0 bases, the J end by 0 bases, with 14 bases between.

This chain links TRBV20-1 with TRBJ2-4; 7 bases align to TRBD2. The V gene end was trimmed by 0 bases and the J gene end by 3 bases; junction bases not matched to a gene: 8. CDR1 and CDR2 (germline): DFQATT, SNEGSKA (reference sequence). The CDR3 totals 16 residues. CDR3 DNA sequence: TGCAGTGCTAGAGAAATAGCGGGTGCCGTCAAAAACATTCAGTACTTC. It yields the protein CSAREIAGAVKNIQYF.

This clonotype was picked up many times. This chain uses TRBV7-8 with TRBJ1-2, with D uncertain. Germline CDR1 SGHVS, CDR2 FQNEAQ. The CDR3 loop spans 13 amino acids. Trimming cost V 4 bases and J 2 bases, with 8 bases left between them. The CDR3 sequence is CASSYTTNYGYTF. The CDR3 DNA reads TGTGCCAGCAGCTACACAACCAACTATGGCTACACCTTC.

At least ten counts were recorded for this clonotype. The chain employs TRBV7-8 and TRBJ2-1; D may be TRBD2 (5 bases). Deletions cut 4 bases from V and 12 bases from J, with 19 bases between. The CDR3 is 14 amino acids. The germline V gene has CDR1 SGHVS and CDR2 FQNEAQ. CDR3 region: CASSSLATREGQFF. DNA for the CDR3: TGTGCCAGCAGCTCCCTGGCCACCCGTGAGGGGCAGTTCTTC.

This clonotype was recorded at least ten times. The rearrangement joins TRBV20-1 to TRBJ2-7; 13 bases match TRBD2. This CDR3 has 16 amino acids. V lost 6 bases and J lost 5; bases outside the gene matches: 13. Germline assignment: CDR1 DFQATT and CDR2 SNEGSKA (reference sequence). This CDR3 is CSAIRTSGSIGHEQYF. CDR3 in DNA: TGCAGTGCCATTCGGACTAGCGGGAGCATCGGTCACGAGCAGTACTTC.

The genes are TRBV5-1 and TRBJ2-7; no definite D call. The CDR3 extends over 14 amino acids. Germline V CDR1 and CDR2: SGHRS, YFSETQ. V lost 0 bases and J lost 3, with 10 bases in between. The CDR3 sequence is CASSLDAAFYEQYF. Here the CDR3 DNA reads TGCGCCAGCAGCTTGGACGCTGCGTTCTACGAGCAGTACTTC.

In its sample, this clonotype was seen a few times. V usage is TRBV7-9 and J usage is TRBJ2-1; 7 bases match TRBD2. Germline V gives CDR1 SEHNR, CDR2 FQNEAQ (reference sequence). This CDR3 has 13 residues. Trimming removed 5 bases from V and 8 bases from J; junction bases left unmatched: 6. The CDR3 reads CASSGGGWDEQFF. In nucleotides, the CDR3 is TGTGCCAGCAGCGGGGGGGGTTGGGATGAGCAGTTCTTC.

Only a few counts were recorded for this clonotype. The J gene is TRBJ1-1, the V gene TRBV27, with a weak D call TRBD1 (6 bases). CDR3 size: 13 residues. Trimming took 5 bases from V and 7 from J, leaving 14 bases between them. Germline V lookup: CDR1 MNHEY, CDR2 SMNVEV (reference sequence). The CDR3 nucleotides read TGTGCCAGCAGTCTACAGGGCCTGAGTGAAGCTTTCTTT. It yields the protein CASSLQGLSEAFF.

This clonotype has at least ten counts. This chain uses TRBV20-1 with TRBJ2-5; TRBD1 might be the D (6 bases). The V and J ends lost 5 bases and 2 bases respectively, with 12 bases between them. Germline V gene sequence: CDR1 DFQATT, CDR2 SNEGSKA (reference sequence). This CDR3 is 13 amino acids long. For the CDR3, the DNA is TGCAGTGCTCCGCCGGGACATCAAGAGACCCAGTACTTC. This codes for CSAPPGHQETQYF.

V gene TRBV5-1 combines with J gene TRBJ2-7, with D tentatively TRBD2 (6 bases). The CDR3 totals 14 residues. The germline V gene has CDR1 SGHRS and CDR2 YFSETQ. Trimming cost V 0 bases and J 5 bases, with 12 bases left between them. The DNA of the CDR3 is TGCGCCAGCAGCTTGGTCTCCGGGAGAGACGAGCAGTACTTC. This gives the protein CASSLVSGRDEQYF. Together with reference TRBV5-1 and TRBJ2-7, the CDR3 gives the full variable domain: KAGVTQTPRYLIKTRGQQVTLSCSPISGHRSVSWYQQTPGQGLQFLFEYFSETQRNKGNFPGRFSGRQFSNSRSEMNVSTLELGDSALYLCASSLVSGRDEQYFGPGTRLTVT.

The CDR3 DNA reads as TGCAGCGTTCTTGTACGGGGCGCGAACACCGGGGAGCTGTTTTTT. As protein: CSVLVRGANTGELFF. The genes are TRBV29-1 and TRBJ2-2, with D perhaps being TRBD1 or TRBD2 (5 bases each). Germline values: CDR1 SQVTM, CDR2 ANQGSEA. V gave up 5 bases and J gave up 0 bases, with 13 bases separating them. The CDR3 runs to 15 residues.

The rearrangement uses TRBV29-1 and TRBJ1-5, with 9 bases matching TRBD1. V trimming: 5 bases; J trimming: 4 bases; junction bases outside the gene matches: 6. The CDR3 spans 14 residues. CDR1 is SQVTM and CDR2 is ANQGSEA in the germline V gene. The CDR3 region has the DNA TGCAGCGTTTCATGGACAGGGGAGAATCAGCCCCAGCATTTT. Translation gives CSVSWTGENQPQHF. Supplemented by reference TRBV29-1 and TRBJ1-5, the full variable domain reads SAVISQKPSRDICQRGTSLTIQCQVDSQVTMMFWYRQQPGQSLTLIATANQGSEATYESGFVIDKFPISRPNLTFSTLTVSNMSPEDSSIYLCSVSWTGENQPQHFGDGTRLSIL.

This clonotype has at least ten counts. The chain employs TRBV11-2 and TRBJ2-7; D not resolved. Germline V lookup: CDR1 SGHAT, CDR2 FQNNGV. The CDR3 is 14 amino acids. Trimming left V 7 bases short and J 3 bases short, with 16 bases between. The CDR3: CASTRRWPNYEQYF. CDR3 nucleotides: TGTGCCAGCACCCGCAGATGGCCAAACTACGAGCAGTACTTC. Filled out from reference TRBV11-2 and TRBJ2-7, the complete variable domain reads EAGVAQSPRYKIIEKRQSVAFWCNPISGHATLYWYQQILGQGPKLLIQFQNNGVVDDSQLPKDRFSAERLKGVDSTLKIQPAKLEDSAVYLCASTRRWPNYEQYFGPGTRLTVT.

With regard to this clonotype: The junction differs from germline at one of its ends, possibly a read error. The rearrangement joins TRBV20-1 to TRBJ2-5; TRBD2 is a possible D gene (6 bases). Germline V gene data show CDR1 as DFQATT and CDR2 as SNEGSKA (reference sequence). The CDR3 sequence is 14 residues long. The CDR3 coding sequence is TGCAGTGCTGTTGTGTTGGAGGGCCAAGAGACCCTGTACTTC. Its protein is CSAVVLEGQETLYF.

This CDR3 reads CASSPQTSGSTDTQYF. The DNA for the CDR3 is TGTGCCAGCTCACCACAAACTAGCGGGAGCACAGATACGCAGTATTTT. This chain connects TRBV18 to TRBJ2-3; 9 nucleotides agree with TRBD2. Germline assignment: CDR1 KGHSH and CDR2 LQKENI. V shed 1 base, J shed 0 bases, and the junction held 2 bases outside the gene matches. The CDR3 covers 16 residues.

This clonotype was counted many times. The chain uses TRBV7-9 and TRBJ2-2; D uncertain. CDR1 is SEHNR, CDR2 FQNEAQ, per germline (reference sequence). V lost 5 bases, J lost 1 base, and 14 bases lay in between. This CDR3 has 16 amino acids. CDR3 protein: CASSPSIAQNTGELFF. DNA of the CDR3: TGTGCCAGCAGCCCGAGCATCGCCCAGAACACCGGGGAGCTGTTTTTT.

Points on this clonotype: A much bigger clone sits one base away, suggesting this may be a read error. This chain connects TRBV20-1 to TRBJ2-7; TRBD2 matches 13 bases. Germline V gene lookup returns CDR1 DFQATT and CDR2 SNEGSKA (reference sequence). The CDR3 runs to 17 residues. The CDR3 region is CSARELAGGPIPYEQSF. The DNA for the CDR3 is TGCAGTGCTAGAGAACTAGCGGGAGGGCCTATTCCCTACGAGCAGTCCTTC.

This clonotype was counted only a few times. The chain employs TRBV12-3 or TRBV12-4 and TRBJ2-1; 12 bases are a match to TRBD2. This CDR3 is 14 amino acids long. With V trimmed by 5 bases and J by 8 bases, 4 bases remained unmatched. CDR3 region: CASSPRLAGDEQFF. CDR3 DNA sequence: TGTGCCAGCAGTCCCCGACTAGCGGGAGATGAGCAGTTCTTC.